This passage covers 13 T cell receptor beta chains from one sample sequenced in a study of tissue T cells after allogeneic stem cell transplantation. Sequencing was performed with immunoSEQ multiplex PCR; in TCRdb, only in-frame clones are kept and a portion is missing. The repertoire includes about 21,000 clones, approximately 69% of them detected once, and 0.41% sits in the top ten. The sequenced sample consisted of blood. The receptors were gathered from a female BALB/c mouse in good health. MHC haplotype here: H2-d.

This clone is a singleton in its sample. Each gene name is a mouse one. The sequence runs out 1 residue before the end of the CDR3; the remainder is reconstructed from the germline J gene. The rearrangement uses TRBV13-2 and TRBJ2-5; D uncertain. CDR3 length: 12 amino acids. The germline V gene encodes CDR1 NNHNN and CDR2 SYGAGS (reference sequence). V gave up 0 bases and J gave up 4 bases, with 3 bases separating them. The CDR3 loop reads CASGDAKDTQYF. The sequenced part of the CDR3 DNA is TGTGCCAGCGGTGATGCCAAAGACACCCAGTAC.

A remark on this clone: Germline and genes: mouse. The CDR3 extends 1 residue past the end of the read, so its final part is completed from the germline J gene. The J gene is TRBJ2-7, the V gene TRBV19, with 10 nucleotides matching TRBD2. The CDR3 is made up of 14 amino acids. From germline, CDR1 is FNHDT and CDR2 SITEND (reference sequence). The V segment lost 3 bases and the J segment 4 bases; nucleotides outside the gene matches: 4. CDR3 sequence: CASSTPGLGYEQYF. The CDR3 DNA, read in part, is TGTGCCAGCAGTACACCGGGACTGGGGTATGAACAGTAC.

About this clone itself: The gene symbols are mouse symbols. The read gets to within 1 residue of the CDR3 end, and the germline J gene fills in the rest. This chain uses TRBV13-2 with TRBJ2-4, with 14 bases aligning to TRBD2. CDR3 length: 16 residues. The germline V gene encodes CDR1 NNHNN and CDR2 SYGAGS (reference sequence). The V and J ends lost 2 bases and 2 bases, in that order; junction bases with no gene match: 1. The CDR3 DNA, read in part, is TGTGCCAGCGGTGAAGGGACTGGGGGGGCTCAAAACACCTTGTAC. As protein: CASGEGTGGAQNTLY. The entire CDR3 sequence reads CASGEGTGGAQNTLYF.

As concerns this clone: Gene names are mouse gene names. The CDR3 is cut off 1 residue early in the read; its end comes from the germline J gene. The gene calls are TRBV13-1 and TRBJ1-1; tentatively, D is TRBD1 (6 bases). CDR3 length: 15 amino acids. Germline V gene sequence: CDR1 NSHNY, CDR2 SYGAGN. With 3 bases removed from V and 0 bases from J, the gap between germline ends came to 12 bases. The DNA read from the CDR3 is TGTGCCAGCAGTGGAGCGGGACAAACAAACACAGAAGTCTTC. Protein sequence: CASSGAGQTNTEVF. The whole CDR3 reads CASSGAGQTNTEVFF.

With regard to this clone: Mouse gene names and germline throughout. The CDR3 loop reads CASSQAGTGGNPQDTQYF. The part of the CDR3 DNA that was read is TGTGCCAGCAGCCAGGCCGGGACTGGGGGGAATCCCCAAGACACCCAGTAC. The chain links TRBV5 to TRBJ2-5; TRBD2 matches 12 bases. The read halts 1 residue ahead of the CDR3 end, with the missing end drawn from the germline J gene. The CDR3 totals 18 residues. The ends lost 3 bases at V and 2 bases at J; junction bases unmatched: 9. From germline, CDR1 is LGHNA and CDR2 YNLKQL (reference sequence).

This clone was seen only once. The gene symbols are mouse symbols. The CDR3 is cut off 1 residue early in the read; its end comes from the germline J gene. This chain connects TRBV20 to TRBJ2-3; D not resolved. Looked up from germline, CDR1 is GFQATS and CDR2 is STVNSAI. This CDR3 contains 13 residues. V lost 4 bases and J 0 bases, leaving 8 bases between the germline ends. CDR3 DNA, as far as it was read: TGTGGTGCTACCCAGACTAGTGCAGAAACGCTGTAT. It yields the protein CGATQTSAETLY. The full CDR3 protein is CGATQTSAETLYF.

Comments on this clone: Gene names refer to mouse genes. The covered CDR3 bases are TGTGCCAGCAGTTCGGGCCCGCAAGACACCCAGTAC. Translation gives CASSSGPQDTQY. The full-length CDR3 reads as CASSSGPQDTQYF. This chain connects TRBV14 to TRBJ2-5, with no clear D. The read falls 1 residue short of the CDR3 end, and the missing part is taken from the germline J gene. The V gene lost 3 bases and the J gene lost 3 bases, with 8 bases spanning the gap. Germline-derived CDR1 and CDR2 are SGHDT and FRDEAV. The CDR3 extends over 13 amino acids.

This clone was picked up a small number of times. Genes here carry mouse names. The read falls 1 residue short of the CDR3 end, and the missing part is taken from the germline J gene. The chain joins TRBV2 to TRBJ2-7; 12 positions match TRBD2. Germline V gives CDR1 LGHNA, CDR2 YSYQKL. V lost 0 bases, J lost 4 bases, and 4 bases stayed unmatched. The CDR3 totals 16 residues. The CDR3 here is CASSQDFGTGGYEQYF. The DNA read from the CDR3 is TGTGCCAGCAGCCAAGATTTCGGGACTGGGGGGTATGAACAGTAC.

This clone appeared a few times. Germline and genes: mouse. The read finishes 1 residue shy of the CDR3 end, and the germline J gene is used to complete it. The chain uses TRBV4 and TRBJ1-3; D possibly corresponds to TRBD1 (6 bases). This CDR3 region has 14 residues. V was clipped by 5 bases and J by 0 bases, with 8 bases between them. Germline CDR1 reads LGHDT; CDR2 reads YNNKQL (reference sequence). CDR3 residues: CASSRTDSGNTLYF. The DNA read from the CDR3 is TGTGCCAGCAGCCGGACAGATTCTGGAAATACGCTCTAT.

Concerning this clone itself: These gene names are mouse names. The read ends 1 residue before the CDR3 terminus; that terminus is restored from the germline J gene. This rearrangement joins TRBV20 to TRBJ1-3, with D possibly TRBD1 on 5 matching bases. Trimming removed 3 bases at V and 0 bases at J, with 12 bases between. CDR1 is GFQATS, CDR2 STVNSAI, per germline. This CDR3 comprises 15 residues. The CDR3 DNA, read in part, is TGTGGTGCTAGCAGGGACGAAGTTTCTGGAAATACGCTCTAT. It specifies CGASRDEVSGNTLY. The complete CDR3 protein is CGASRDEVSGNTLYF.

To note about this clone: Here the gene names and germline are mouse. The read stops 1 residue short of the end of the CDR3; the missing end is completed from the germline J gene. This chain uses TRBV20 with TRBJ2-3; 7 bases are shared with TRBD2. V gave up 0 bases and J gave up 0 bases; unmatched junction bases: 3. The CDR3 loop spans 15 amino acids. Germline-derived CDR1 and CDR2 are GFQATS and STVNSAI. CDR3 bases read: TGTGGTGCTAGGGAGGGGGGGACTAGTGCAGAAACGCTGTAT. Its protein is CGAREGGTSAETLY. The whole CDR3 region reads CGAREGGTSAETLYF.

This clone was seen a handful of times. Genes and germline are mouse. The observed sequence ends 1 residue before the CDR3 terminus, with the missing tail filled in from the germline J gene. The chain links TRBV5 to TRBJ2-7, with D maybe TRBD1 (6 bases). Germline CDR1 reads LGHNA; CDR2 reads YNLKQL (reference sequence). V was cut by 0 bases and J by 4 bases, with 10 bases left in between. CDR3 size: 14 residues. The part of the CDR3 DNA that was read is TGTGCCAGCAGCCAAGATCGAGGGACATATGAACAGTAC. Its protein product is CASSQDRGTYEQY. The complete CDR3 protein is CASSQDRGTYEQYF.

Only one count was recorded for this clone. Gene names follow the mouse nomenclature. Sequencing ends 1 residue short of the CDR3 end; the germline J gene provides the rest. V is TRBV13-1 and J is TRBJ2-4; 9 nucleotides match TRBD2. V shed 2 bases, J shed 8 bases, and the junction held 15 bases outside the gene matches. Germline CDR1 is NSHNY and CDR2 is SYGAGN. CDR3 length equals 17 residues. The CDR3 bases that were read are TGTGCCAGCAGTGAGCGTCTCTGGGGGGGGGCGCTCGGCACCTTGTAC. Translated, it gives CASSERLWGGALGTLY. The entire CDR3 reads CASSERLWGGALGTLYF.